This passage covers 2 T cell receptor beta chains from one sample sequenced in a study of blood T cell repertoires in COVID-19. Clones were sequenced by immunoSEQ multiplex PCR, and TCRdb holds only the in-frame ones, with some missing. The sample yields about 110,000 clones, roughly 88% seen once. The source material was peripheral blood. The receptors shown here come from a human donor in a cohort sampled during active COVID-19.

CDR3 loop: CASRGGQLYNEQFF. As DNA, the CDR3 is TGCGCCAGCAGGGGGGGGCAGCTCTACAATGAGCAGTTCTTC. The chain carries TRBV5-1 and TRBJ2-1; TRBD2 might be the D (7 bases). Germline loops: CDR1 SGHRS, CDR2 YFSETQ. This CDR3 spans 14 amino acids. Trimming cost V 5 bases and J 3 bases, with 12 bases left between them. Filled out from reference TRBV5-1 and TRBJ2-1, the complete variable domain reads KAGVTQTPRYLIKTRGQQVTLSCSPISGHRSVSWYQQTPGQGLQFLFEYFSETQRNKGNFPGRFSGRQFSNSRSEMNVSTLELGDSALYLCASRGGQLYNEQFFGPGTRLTVL.

The V and J genes are TRBV3-1 (or the pseudogene TRBV3-2) and TRBJ2-7; a possible D gene is TRBD2 (7 bases). CDR1 is LGHDT and CDR2 is YNNKEL in the germline V gene (reference sequence). The CDR3 runs 16 residues. The V end lost 4 bases, the J end lost 3 bases, and 19 bases lay between the germline ends. CDR3 nucleotide sequence: TGTGCCAGCAGCCCCTATTGGTCAGGGGAGGGCTACGAGCAGTACTTC. Its translation: CASSPYWSGEGYEQYF.